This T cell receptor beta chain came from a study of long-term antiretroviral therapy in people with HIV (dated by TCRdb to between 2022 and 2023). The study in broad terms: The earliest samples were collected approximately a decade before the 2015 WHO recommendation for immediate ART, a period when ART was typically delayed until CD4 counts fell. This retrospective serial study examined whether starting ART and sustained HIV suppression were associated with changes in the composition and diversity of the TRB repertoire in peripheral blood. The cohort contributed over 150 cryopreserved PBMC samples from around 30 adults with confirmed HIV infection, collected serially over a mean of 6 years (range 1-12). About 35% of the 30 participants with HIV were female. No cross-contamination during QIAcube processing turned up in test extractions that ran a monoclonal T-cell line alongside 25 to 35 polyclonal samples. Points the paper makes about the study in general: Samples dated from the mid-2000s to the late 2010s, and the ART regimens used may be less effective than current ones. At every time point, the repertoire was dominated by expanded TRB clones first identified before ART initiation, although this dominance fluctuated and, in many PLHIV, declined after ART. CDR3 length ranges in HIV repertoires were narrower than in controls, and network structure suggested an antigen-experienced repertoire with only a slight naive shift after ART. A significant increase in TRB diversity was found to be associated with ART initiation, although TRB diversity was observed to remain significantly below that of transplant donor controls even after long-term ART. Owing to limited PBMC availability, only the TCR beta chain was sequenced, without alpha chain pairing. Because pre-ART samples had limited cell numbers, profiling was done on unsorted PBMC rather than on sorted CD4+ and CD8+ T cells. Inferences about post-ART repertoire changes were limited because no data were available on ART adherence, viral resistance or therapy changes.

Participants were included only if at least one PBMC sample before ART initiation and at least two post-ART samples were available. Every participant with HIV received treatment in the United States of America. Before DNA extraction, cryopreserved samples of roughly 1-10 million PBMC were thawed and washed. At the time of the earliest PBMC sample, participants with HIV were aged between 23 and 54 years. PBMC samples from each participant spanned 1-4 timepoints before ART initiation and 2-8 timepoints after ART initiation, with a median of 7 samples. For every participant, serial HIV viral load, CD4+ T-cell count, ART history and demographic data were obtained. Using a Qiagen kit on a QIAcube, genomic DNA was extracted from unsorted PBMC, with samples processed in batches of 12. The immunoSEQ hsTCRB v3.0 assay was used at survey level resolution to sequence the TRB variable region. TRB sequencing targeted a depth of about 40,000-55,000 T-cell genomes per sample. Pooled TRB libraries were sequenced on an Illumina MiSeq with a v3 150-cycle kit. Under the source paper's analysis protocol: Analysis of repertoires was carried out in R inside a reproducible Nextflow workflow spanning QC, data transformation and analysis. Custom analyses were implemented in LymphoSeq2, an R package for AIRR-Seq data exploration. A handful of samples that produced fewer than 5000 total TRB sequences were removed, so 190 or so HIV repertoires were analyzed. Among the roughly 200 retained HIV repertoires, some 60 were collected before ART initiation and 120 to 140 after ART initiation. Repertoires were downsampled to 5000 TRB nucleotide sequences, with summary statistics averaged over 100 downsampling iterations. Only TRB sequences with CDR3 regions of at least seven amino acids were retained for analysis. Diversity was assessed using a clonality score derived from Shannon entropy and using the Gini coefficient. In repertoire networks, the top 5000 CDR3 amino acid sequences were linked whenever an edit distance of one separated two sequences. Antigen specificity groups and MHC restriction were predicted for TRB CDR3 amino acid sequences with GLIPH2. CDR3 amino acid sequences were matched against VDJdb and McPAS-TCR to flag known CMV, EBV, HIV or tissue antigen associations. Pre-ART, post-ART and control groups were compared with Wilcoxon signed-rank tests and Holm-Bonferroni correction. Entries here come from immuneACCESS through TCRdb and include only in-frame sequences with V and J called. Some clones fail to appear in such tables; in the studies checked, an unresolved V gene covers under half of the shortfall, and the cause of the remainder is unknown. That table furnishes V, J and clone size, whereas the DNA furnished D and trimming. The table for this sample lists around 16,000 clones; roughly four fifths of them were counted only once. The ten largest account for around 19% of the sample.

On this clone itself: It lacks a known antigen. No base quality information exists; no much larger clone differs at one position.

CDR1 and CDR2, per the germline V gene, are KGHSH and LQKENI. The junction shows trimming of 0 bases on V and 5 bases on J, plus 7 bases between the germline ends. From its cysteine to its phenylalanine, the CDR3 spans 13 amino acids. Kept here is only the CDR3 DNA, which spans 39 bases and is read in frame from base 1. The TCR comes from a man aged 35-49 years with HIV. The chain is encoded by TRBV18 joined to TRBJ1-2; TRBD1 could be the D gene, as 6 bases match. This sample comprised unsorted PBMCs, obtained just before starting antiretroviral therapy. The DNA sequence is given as TGTGCCAGCTCACCACCTACAGGGTATGGCTACACCTTC. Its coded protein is CASSPPTGYGYTF.